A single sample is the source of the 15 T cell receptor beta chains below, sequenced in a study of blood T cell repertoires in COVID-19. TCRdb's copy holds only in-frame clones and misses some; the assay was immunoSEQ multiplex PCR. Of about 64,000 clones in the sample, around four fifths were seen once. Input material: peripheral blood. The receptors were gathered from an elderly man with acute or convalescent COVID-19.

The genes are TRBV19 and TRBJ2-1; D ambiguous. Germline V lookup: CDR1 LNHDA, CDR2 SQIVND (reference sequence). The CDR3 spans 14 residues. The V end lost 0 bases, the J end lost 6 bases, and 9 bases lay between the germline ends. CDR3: CASSIESATNEQFF. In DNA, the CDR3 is TGTGCCAGTAGTATAGAGTCAGCGACCAATGAGCAGTTCTTC.

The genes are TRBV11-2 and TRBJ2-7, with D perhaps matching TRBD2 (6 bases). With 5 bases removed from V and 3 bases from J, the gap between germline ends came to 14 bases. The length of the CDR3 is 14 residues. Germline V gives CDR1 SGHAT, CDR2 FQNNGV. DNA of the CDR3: TGTGCCAGCAGCCCCGGGGAGGCTGGCTACGAGCAGTACTTC. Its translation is CASSPGEAGYEQYF.

CDR3 DNA: TGTGCCAGTAGGTCCCGGGACAGCTATGGCTACACCTTC. Translated: CASRSRDSYGYTF. The chain links TRBV19 to TRBJ1-2; TRBD1 matches 7 bases. The V gene end was trimmed by 6 bases and the J gene end by 4 bases; junction bases not matched to a gene: 5. The CDR3 spans 13 residues. Germline V lookup: CDR1 LNHDA, CDR2 SQIVND (reference sequence).

CDR3 nucleotide sequence: TGTGCCAGCAGCTCTCTAGCGGGGGGCACAGATACGCAGTATTTT. It specifies CASSSLAGGTDTQYF. The rearrangement uses TRBV7-2 and TRBJ2-3; TRBD2 matches 10 bases. This CDR3 is 15 amino acids long. Germline CDR1 is SGHTA and CDR2 is FQGNSA. V lost 4 bases, J lost 1 base, and 2 bases stayed unmatched.

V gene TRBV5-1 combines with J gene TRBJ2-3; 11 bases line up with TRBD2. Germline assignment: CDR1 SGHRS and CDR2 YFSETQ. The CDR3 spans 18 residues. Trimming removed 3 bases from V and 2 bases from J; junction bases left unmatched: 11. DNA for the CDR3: TGCGCCAGCAGCTCCGCACTAGCGGGGGTCCGGGACACAGATACGCAGTATTTT. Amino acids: CASSSALAGVRDTDTQYF.

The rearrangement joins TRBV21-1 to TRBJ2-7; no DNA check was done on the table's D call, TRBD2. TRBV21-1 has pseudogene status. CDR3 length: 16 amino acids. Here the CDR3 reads CASSNDRRGASYEQYF. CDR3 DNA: TGTGCCAGCAGCAATGATCGGCGGGGGGCCTCCTACGAGCAGTACTTC.

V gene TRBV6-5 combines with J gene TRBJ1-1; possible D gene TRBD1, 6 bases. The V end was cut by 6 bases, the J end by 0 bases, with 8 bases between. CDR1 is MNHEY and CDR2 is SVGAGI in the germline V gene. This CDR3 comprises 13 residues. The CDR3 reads CASSGQMNTEAFF. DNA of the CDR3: TGTGCCAGCAGCGGACAGATGAACACTGAAGCTTTCTTT.

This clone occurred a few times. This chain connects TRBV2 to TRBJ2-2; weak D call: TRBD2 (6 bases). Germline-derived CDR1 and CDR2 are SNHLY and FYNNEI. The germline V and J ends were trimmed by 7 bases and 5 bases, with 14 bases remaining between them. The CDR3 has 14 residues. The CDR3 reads CASTGASGTGELFF. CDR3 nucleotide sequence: TGTGCCAGCACCGGAGCCAGCGGGACCGGGGAGCTGTTTTTT.

The CDR3 DNA follows: TGCGCCAGCAGCTTTTTACTTAACTATGGCTACACCTTC. It is translated as CASSFLLNYGYTF. The chain has TRBV5-1 and TRBJ1-2, with D unclear. Germline-derived CDR1 and CDR2 are SGHRS and YFSETQ. This CDR3 comprises 13 residues. V dropped 2 bases and J dropped 1 base, with 6 bases sitting between them.

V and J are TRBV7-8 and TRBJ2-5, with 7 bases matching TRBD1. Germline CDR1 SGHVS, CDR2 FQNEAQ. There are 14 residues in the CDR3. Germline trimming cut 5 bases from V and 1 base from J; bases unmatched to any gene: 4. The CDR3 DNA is TGTGCCAGCAGCCCCGGGACAGTCCAAGAGACCCAGTACTTC. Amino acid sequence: CASSPGTVQETQYF.

The CDR3 bases are TGTGCCAGCAGCCCGGGAGCACGCGGGGAGCTGTTTTTT. Protein sequence: CASSPGARGELFF. V gene TRBV14 combines with J gene TRBJ2-2; tentatively, D is TRBD2 (6 bases). Trimming took 4 bases from V and 7 from J, leaving 10 bases between them. This CDR3 region has 13 residues. Germline V gives CDR1 SGHDN, CDR2 FVKESK.

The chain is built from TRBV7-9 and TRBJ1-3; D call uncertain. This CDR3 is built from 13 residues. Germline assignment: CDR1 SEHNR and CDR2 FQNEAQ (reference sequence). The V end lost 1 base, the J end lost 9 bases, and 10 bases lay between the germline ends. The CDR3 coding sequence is TGTGCCAGCAGCTTAGGTCCAGAGGGCACCATATATTTT. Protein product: CASSLGPEGTIYF. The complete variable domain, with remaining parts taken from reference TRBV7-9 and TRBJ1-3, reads DTGVSQNPRHKITKRGQNVTFRCDPISEHNRLYWYRQTLGQGPEFLTYFQNEAQLEKSRLLSDRFSAERPKGSFSTLEIQRTEQGDSAMYLCASSLGPEGTIYFGEGSWLTVV.

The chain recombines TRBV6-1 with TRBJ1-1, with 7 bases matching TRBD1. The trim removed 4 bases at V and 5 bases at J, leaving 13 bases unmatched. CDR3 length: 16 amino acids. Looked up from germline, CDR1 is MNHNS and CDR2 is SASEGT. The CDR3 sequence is CASSGLGTGEWTEAFF. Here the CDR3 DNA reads TGTGCCAGCAGTGGACTGGGAACAGGGGAATGGACTGAAGCTTTCTTT.

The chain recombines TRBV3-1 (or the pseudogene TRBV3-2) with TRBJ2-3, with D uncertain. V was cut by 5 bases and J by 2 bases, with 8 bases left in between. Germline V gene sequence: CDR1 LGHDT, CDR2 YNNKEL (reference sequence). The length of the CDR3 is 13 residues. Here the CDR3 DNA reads TGTGCCAGCAGCTTCTCAGTCACAGATACGCAGTATTTT. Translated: CASSFSVTDTQYF.

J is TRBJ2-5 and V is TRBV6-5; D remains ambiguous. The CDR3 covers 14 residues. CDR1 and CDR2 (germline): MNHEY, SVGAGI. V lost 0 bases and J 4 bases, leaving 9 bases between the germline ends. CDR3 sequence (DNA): TGTGCCAGCAGTTACTCGTGGGCGAGAGAGACCCAGTACTTC. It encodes CASSYSWARETQYF.